Reported below is one TCR beta chain. With V trimmed by 4 bases and J by 3 bases, 3 bases remained unmatched. CDR1 is MNHNS, CDR2 SASEGT, per germline. The CDR3 loop spans 15 amino acids. The data were obtained in a study of siplizumab effects on memory and regulatory T cells. Only in-frame clones appear in the TCRdb table, and some are missing; sequencing was by immunoSEQ multiplex PCR. Of 80,000 to 130,000 clones in the sample, roughly 94% were seen once. The chain combines TRBV6-1 with TRBJ2-7, with 13 bases lining up with TRBD2. The sequenced sample was Tregs sorted from blood. The sequence came from a human donor in good health. The DNA for the CDR3 is TGTGCCAGCAGTGCAAGACTAGCGGGAGGCTACGAGCAGTACTTC. The encoded protein is CASSARLAGGYEQYF.